These 19 T cell receptor beta chains share one sample of origin, sequenced in a study of blood T cell repertoires in COVID-19. The protocol was immunoSEQ multiplex PCR, while the TCRdb copy is restricted to in-frame clones and leaves out a portion. The table shows some 190,000 clones, with 75% to 90% occurring only once. The sample taken for sequencing was peripheral blood. All receptors come from a man aged 25-40 years with acute or convalescent COVID-19.

The V call is TRBV27, the J call TRBJ2-3, with 10 bases identical to TRBD1. The J segment lost 3 bases and the V segment lost 5 bases, leaving 5 bases of the junction unmatched. Germline V gene data show CDR1 as MNHEY and CDR2 as SMNVEV (reference sequence). The CDR3 totals 15 residues. As DNA, the CDR3 is TGTGCCAGCAGTCCGGGACAGGGGCGGACAGATACGCAGTATTTT. It encodes CASSPGQGRTDTQYF.

The rearrangement joins TRBV7-3 to TRBJ2-2; 12 bases are shared with TRBD2. The length of the CDR3 is 14 residues. V was clipped by 7 bases and J by 8 bases; unmatched bases: 5. Germline values: CDR1 SGHTA, CDR2 FQGTGA. CDR3 sequence: CASTRTSGVGELFF. The CDR3 DNA follows: TGTGCCAGCACCAGGACTAGCGGGGTGGGGGAGCTGTTTTTT.

This sequence joins TRBV2 and TRBJ2-5, with a possible D match to TRBD2 (7 bases). This CDR3 has 14 amino acids. V lost 6 bases to trimming and J lost 9 bases, with 20 bases between them. Germline V gives CDR1 SNHLY, CDR2 FYNNEI. The CDR3 nucleotides are TGTGCCAGCAGGGACCCCTCAAGGGGGGGCGCCCAGTACTTC. It translates to CASRDPSRGGAQYF. The full variable domain, rest sourced from reference TRBV2 and TRBJ2-5, is EPEVTQTPSHQVTQMGQEVILRCVPISNHLYFYWYRQILGQKVEFLVSFYNNEISEKSEIFDDQFSVERPDGSNFTLKIRSTKLEDSAMYFCASRDPSRGGAQYFGPGTRLLVL.

This clone was counted only a few times. The CDR3 bases are TGTGCCAGCAGTAGCGCGGGACAGGGGGCCTACGAGCAGTACTTC. Protein sequence: CASSSAGQGAYEQYF. The chain is built from TRBV28 and TRBJ2-7; the match to TRBD1 covers 11 bases. V shed 5 bases and J 2 bases; nucleotides not matched to a gene: 5. The CDR3 covers 15 residues. Germline-derived CDR1 and CDR2 are MDHEN and SYDVKM.

The V gene is TRBV10-2, the J gene TRBJ2-2, with a tentative D call TRBD1 (6 bases). Trimming took 6 bases from V and 0 from J, leaving 8 bases between them. The length of the CDR3 is 14 residues. Germline CDR1 WSHSY, CDR2 SAAADI. The CDR3 sequence: CASRQGPNTGELFF. In nucleotides, the CDR3 is TGCGCCAGCAGACAGGGCCCGAACACCGGGGAGCTGTTTTTT.

This clone showed up just a few times. This chain connects TRBV29-1 to TRBJ1-4; D remains unclear. Per the germline V gene, CDR1 is SQVTM and CDR2 is ANQGSEA. The CDR3 totals 15 residues. V lost 7 bases and J 2 bases, leaving 17 bases between the germline ends. The CDR3 DNA reads TGCAGCGCCACGGGCTTGGGAGCTACTAATGAAAAACTGTTTTTT. It yields the protein CSATGLGATNEKLFF.

V is TRBV3-1 (or the pseudogene TRBV3-2) and J is TRBJ1-6; D is undetermined. CDR3 size: 15 residues. V was pared by 1 base and J by 6 bases, with 10 bases between. The germline V gene encodes CDR1 LGHDT and CDR2 YNNKEL (reference sequence). The CDR3 loop is CASSQGAPLNSPLHF. The CDR3 DNA reads as TGTGCCAGCAGCCAAGGCGCACCACTTAATTCACCCCTCCACTTT.

The genes are TRBV19 and TRBJ2-7; 8 nucleotides match TRBD1. CDR1 is LNHDA and CDR2 is SQIVND in the germline V gene (reference sequence). CDR3 size: 15 residues. Germline trimming cut 3 bases from V and 3 bases from J; bases unmatched to any gene: 7. CDR3 residues: CASSIRSDRGYEQYF. The CDR3 region has the DNA TGTGCCAGTAGTATTCGGAGTGACAGGGGCTACGAGCAGTACTTC.

This clone came up once. This chain uses TRBV21-1 with TRBJ2-7; the table gives TRBD2 as D, unverified against the DNA. TRBV21-1 is a recognized pseudogene. The length of the CDR3 is 15 residues. CDR3 residues: CASSDGLAASYEQYF. The CDR3 DNA follows: TGTGCCAGCAGCGACGGACTAGCGGCTTCCTACGAGCAGTACTTC.

The rearrangement joins TRBV10-3 to TRBJ1-1, with TRBD1 matching 8 bases. V was pared by 2 bases and J by 5 bases, with 13 bases of the junction left unmatched. The V gene's germline CDR1 is ENHRY and CDR2 SYGVKD. The length of the CDR3 is 17 residues. The CDR3 region is CAISEASGGLGGTEAFF. Written as DNA, the CDR3 is TGTGCCATCAGTGAGGCCTCAGGGGGCCTAGGGGGGACTGAAGCTTTCTTT.

In this sample, this clone turned up a few times. This chain links TRBV5-1 with TRBJ1-3, with D possibly TRBD1 on 5 matching bases. V gave up 4 bases and J gave up 2 bases, with 13 bases separating them. The CDR3 is 15 residues long. CDR1 is SGHRS and CDR2 is YFSETQ in the germline V gene. In nucleotides, the CDR3 is TGCGCCAGCAGCAACCCCGGGACTGCTGGAAACACCATATATTTT. It encodes CASSNPGTAGNTIYF.

The rearrangement uses TRBV4-1 and TRBJ2-2; 13 bases line up with TRBD2. Germline assignment: CDR1 MGHRA and CDR2 YSYEKL. V lost 5 bases to trimming and J lost 0 bases; unmatched junction nucleotides: 9. The CDR3 spans 19 residues. DNA for the CDR3: TGCGCCAGCAGCACCTCCGGGACTAGCGGGGTTCCGAACACCGGGGAGCTGTTTTTT. It specifies CASSTSGTSGVPNTGELFF.

The chain has TRBV5-6 and TRBJ2-2; 11 bases map to TRBD2. The length of the CDR3 is 15 residues. The V and J ends lost 2 bases and 4 bases, in that order; junction bases with no gene match: 1. From germline, CDR1 is SGHDT and CDR2 YYEEEE. The CDR3 region has the DNA TGTGCCAGCAGCTTACTAGCGGGGGTCACCGGGGAGCTGTTTTTT. Translation gives CASSLLAGVTGELFF.

The chain has TRBV18 and TRBJ1-4, with unresolved D. The germline V and J ends were trimmed by 1 base and 4 bases, with 4 bases remaining between them. This CDR3 is 13 amino acids long. CDR1 and CDR2 from the germline V gene are KGHSH and LQKENI. CDR3 sequence: CASSPQLNEKLFF. The CDR3 coding sequence is TGTGCCAGCTCACCACAGCTTAATGAAAAACTGTTTTTT.

This clone was seen once. The gene calls are TRBV28 and TRBJ1-2; 7 bases match TRBD1. Losses at the gene ends were 8 bases for V and 3 bases for J; bases not matched to a gene: 6. CDR1 is MDHEN and CDR2 is SYDVKM in the germline V gene. The CDR3 length is 13 residues. CDR3 nucleotide sequence: TGTGCCAGCGGAGGGGGCACCTACTATGGCTACACCTTC. Encoded protein: CASGGGTYYGYTF.

This chain links TRBV28 with TRBJ2-7; tentatively, D is TRBD2 (7 bases). CDR1 is MDHEN, CDR2 SYDVKM, per germline. Trimming shortened V by 2 bases and J by 0 bases, and 11 bases separated the two germline ends. There are 15 residues in the CDR3. The CDR3 reads CASSLGGAPSYEQYF. CDR3 nucleotide sequence: TGTGCCAGCAGTTTAGGGGGGGCTCCCTCCTACGAGCAGTACTTC.

V and J are TRBV28 and TRBJ1-6; 7 nucleotides align to TRBD1. The germline V gene encodes CDR1 MDHEN and CDR2 SYDVKM. Losses at the gene ends were 7 bases for V and 4 bases for J; bases not matched to a gene: 7. The CDR3 consists of 15 residues. CDR3 loop: CASTRGGSYNSPLHF. The CDR3 DNA reads as TGTGCCAGCACCCGAGGGGGCAGTTATAATTCACCCCTCCACTTT.

This rearrangement joins TRBV28 to TRBJ2-7; maybe TRBD1 (6 bases). Per the germline V gene, CDR1 is MDHEN and CDR2 is SYDVKM. This CDR3 contains 15 residues. The V end was cut by 5 bases, the J end by 1 base, with 15 bases between. The CDR3 sequence: CASSAPGQPSYEQYF. CDR3 nucleotide sequence: TGTGCCAGCAGTGCCCCCGGACAGCCGTCCTACGAGCAGTACTTC.

Comments on this clone: A junction boundary mismatches the germline segment, possibly from a read error. The V gene is TRBV7-7, the J gene TRBJ2-1; D might be TRBD2 (5 bases). The CDR3 consists of 16 residues. CDR1 is SSHAT, CDR2 FNYEAQ, per germline (reference sequence). CDR3 protein: CASSSSSGRTPNEQFF. In DNA form, the CDR3 reads TGTGCTAGCAGCTCGTCCTCGGGAAGGACTCCCAATGAGCAGTTCTTC.